This T cell receptor (beta chain) originates from a study of T cells in Graves' hyperthyroidism and ophthalmopathy. Study details: Blood was drawn when the patient was first diagnosed and still untreated.

In germline, CDR1 is GTSNPN, CDR2 SVGIG (reference sequence). V shed 4 bases and J 7 bases; nucleotides not matched to a gene: 4. The CDR3 totals 13 residues. This clonotype has ten or more counts. As yet, its antigen is unknown. Regarding the study as a whole: Ophthalmopathy got predicted by the model a median around 6.8 months before its onset. Most clonotypes that expanded in the thyroid above 0.001 also showed up in blood.

RNA transcripts were the template for amplifying TCR beta CDR3 regions. The study used the HTBI primer set for a first-round RT-PCR of the TCR CDR3. TCRdb re-called the multiplex PCR reads through MiXCR, storing one row per CDR3 protein. The sample includes fewer than 500,000 distinct CDR3 sequences, around 15% of them seen just once. This clonotype was obtained from a man in his late teens or twenties with Graves' ophthalmopathy. V gene TRBV30 combines with J gene TRBJ1-5, with TRBD1 matching 10 bases. The source material was blood. This CDR3 reads CAWTGQGGQPQHF. CDR3 DNA: TGTGCCTGGACCGGACAGGGGGGACAGCCCCAGCATTTT. The full variable domain, completed using reference TRBV30 and TRBJ1-5, is SQTIHQWPATLVQPVGSPLSLECTVEGTSNPNLYWYRQAAGRGLQLLFYSVGIGQISSEVPQNLSASRPQDRQFILSSKKLLLSDSGFYLCAWTGQGGQPQHFGDGTRLSIL.